The rows below give T cell receptor beta chains drawn from one sample of a study of shared clonotypes between healthy human individuals. Profiled with immunoSEQ multiplex PCR; TCRdb holds only in-frame clones, not every one. The table lists about 2.2 million clones, about 94% of them singletons. Sample: naive CD8+ T cells from PBMCs. The source of these receptors is a man aged 18 to 30 in good health. Some clones in this sample may be carry-over from other donors' samples. Both conserved end residues are part of each CDR3. The order of the fields is D gene, clone size, V gene, J gene, CDR3 length, CDR3 protein, CDR3 DNA. D genes are given only for firm matches. A row's size may be missing; if present it is once, few, many or a size class.

>NA|NA|TRBV9|TRBJ2-5|15
CASSVGPGSQETQYF
TGTGCCAGCAGCGTCGGTCCAGGGAGTCAAGAGACCCAGTACTTC
>TRBD2|NA|TRBV6-5|TRBJ2-7|13
CASSLGLAREQYF
TGTGCCAGCAGTTTAGGACTAGCGCGGGAGCAGTACTTC
>NA|NA|TRBV5-6|TRBJ2-7|14
CASSFYLNLYEQYF
TGTGCCAGCAGCTTCTATCTAAACTTATACGAGCAGTACTTC
>TRBD1|once|TRBV27|TRBJ1-1|16
CASSLGIRQGNTEAFF
TGTGCCAGCAGTTTAGGGATAAGACAGGGGAACACTGAAGCTTTCTTT
>NA|NA|TRBV7-9|TRBJ1-2|16
CASSLANPLTEYGYTF
TGTGCCAGCAGCTTAGCAAATCCCTTGACAGAGTATGGCTACACCTTC
>NA|NA|TRBV7-3|TRBJ2-1|14
CASSLKGGDNEQFF
TGTGCCAGCAGCTTAAAAGGCGGGGACAATGAGCAGTTCTTC
>NA|NA|TRBV7-9|TRBJ1-1|15
CASSQLQGMNTEAFF
TGTGCCAGCAGCCAGCTCCAGGGCATGAACACTGAAGCTTTCTTT
>NA|once|TRBV5-1|TRBJ2-7|15
CASSLASPLLREQYF
TGCGCCAGCAGCTTGGCGTCACCTCTCCTACGGGAGCAGTACTTC
>NA|once|TRBV28|TRBJ1-2|14
CASSLVTSSYGYTF
TGTGCCAGCAGTTTGGTGACATCCTCTTATGGCTACACCTTC
>NA|NA|TRBV10-2|TRBJ1-1|13
CASSDLENTEAFF
TGCGCCAGCAGTGATCTCGAGAACACTGAAGCTTTCTTT
>NA|NA|TRBV12-5|TRBJ2-1|15
CASGFWVGSYNEQFF
TGTGCTAGTGGTTTTTGGGTAGGGTCCTACAATGAGCAGTTCTTC
>NA|NA|TRBV4-1|TRBJ1-1|14
CASSPRAVNTEAFF
TGCGCCAGCAGCCCGCGGGCCGTGAACACTGAAGCTTTCTTT
>NA|NA|TRBV14|TRBJ1-2|13
CASSQSVGYGYTF
TGTGCCAGCAGCCAATCGGTGGGCTATGGCTACACCTTC
>TRBD2|once|TRBV9|TRBJ2-1|15
CASSAGTSGRYEQFF
TGTGCCAGCAGCGCGGGGACTAGCGGGAGATATGAGCAGTTCTTC
>NA|once|TRBV19|TRBJ1-4|16
CASSIMIGTTNEKLFF
TGTGCCAGTAGTATAATGATCGGAACAACTAATGAAAAACTGTTTTTT
>NA|NA|TRBV27|TRBJ1-1|16
CASSLSFGEGYTEAFF
TGTGCCAGCAGTTTATCGTTTGGCGAAGGGTACACTGAAGCTTTCTTT
>NA|NA|TRBV29-1|TRBJ2-7|11
CSVDGSSEQYF
TGCAGCGTTGATGGATCTAGTGAGCAGTACTTC
>NA|NA|TRBV19|TRBJ2-2|17
CASSIYGGIANTGELFF
TGTGCCAGTAGTATATATGGGGGGATCGCAAACACCGGGGAGCTGTTTTTT
>NA|NA|TRBV27|TRBJ2-2|13
CASSSRGPGELFF
TGTGCCAGCAGCTCTAGGGGCCCCGGGGAGCTGTTTTTT
>TRBD1|NA|TRBV27|TRBJ2-7|16
CASSPSPTGAPYEQYF
TGTGCCAGCAGTCCATCCCCCACAGGGGCACCGTACGAGCAGTACTTC
>TRBD1|NA|TRBV7-9|TRBJ2-3|16
CASSLRTGGNTDTQYF
TGTGCCAGCAGCTTAAGGACAGGGGGCAACACAGATACGCAGTATTTT
>TRBD1|NA|TRBV19|TRBJ1-5|16
CASSPPPTGLRQPQHF
TGTGCCAGTAGCCCGCCCCCGACAGGGTTGAGGCAGCCCCAGCATTTT
>TRBD1|NA|TRBV9|TRBJ1-2|15
CASSATGFLDYGYTF
TGTGCCAGCAGCGCGACAGGGTTCCTGGACTATGGCTACACCTTC
>NA|NA|TRBV7-2|TRBJ2-5|15
CASSPSDRRLETQYF
TGTGCCAGCAGCCCCAGCGATCGGAGGTTAGAGACCCAGTACTTC
>TRBD1|once|TRBV7-9|TRBJ1-4|14
CASSTGGVREKLFF
TGTGCCAGCAGTACAGGGGGCGTTCGAGAAAAACTGTTTTTT
>TRBD2|NA|TRBV4-2|TRBJ2-1|17
CASSLGLAGMDYNEQFF
TGTGCCAGCAGCCTCGGACTAGCGGGTATGGACTACAATGAGCAGTTCTTC
>TRBD1|once|TRBV5-4|TRBJ2-7|18
CASSLRTTTTGVPYEQYF
TGTGCCAGCAGCTTAAGAACCACCACGACAGGGGTCCCCTACGAGCAGTACTTC
>NA|NA|TRBV11-3|TRBJ2-7|13
CASSGPETYEQYF
TGTGCCAGCAGCGGACCGGAGACCTACGAGCAGTACTTC
>NA|once|TRBV2|TRBJ1-2|13
CASQFGANYGYTF
TGTGCCAGCCAGTTCGGGGCTAACTATGGCTACACCTTC
>TRBD2|NA|TRBV9|TRBJ2-7|15
CASSARTSGMDEQYF
TGTGCCAGCAGCGCCCGGACTAGCGGGATGGACGAGCAGTACTTC
>NA|NA|TRBV7-9|TRBJ1-5|14
CASSFAGYGQPQHF
TGTGCCAGCAGCTTTGCAGGGTATGGACAGCCCCAGCATTTT
>TRBD2|NA|TRBV4-1|TRBJ2-7|20
CASSLGIAGTLGRASYEQYF
TGCGCCAGCAGCCTTGGTATAGCGGGAACTTTGGGGAGAGCTTCGTACGAGCAGTACTTC
>TRBD1|NA|TRBV29-1|TRBJ1-2|12
CSVRTGVYGYTF
TGCAGCGTTAGGACAGGGGTCTATGGCTACACCTTC
>NA|NA|TRBV5-1|TRBJ1-4|14
CASRGSTGNEKLFF
TGCGCCAGCAGGGGTTCGACGGGTAATGAAAAACTGTTTTTT
>TRBD2|NA|TRBV2|TRBJ2-7|15
CASSESGGRTYEQYF
TGTGCCAGCAGTGAATCGGGCGGGAGGACCTACGAGCAGTACTTC
>TRBD1|once|TRBV7-8|TRBJ1-1|20
CASSLNPGQGLHKENTEAFF
TGTGCCAGCAGCCTGAACCCGGGACAGGGGCTCCACAAAGAGAACACTGAAGCTTTCTTT
>TRBD2|NA|TRBV7-3|TRBJ2-2|15
CASSLMGGITGELFF
TGTGCCAGCAGCTTAATGGGAGGGATCACCGGGGAGCTGTTTTTT
>TRBD1|NA|TRBV5-6|TRBJ2-1|14
CASSLGQGSNEQFF
TGTGCCAGCAGCCTAGGACAGGGCAGCAATGAGCAGTTCTTC
>TRBD1|once|TRBV27|TRBJ1-2|14
CASSASGTAYGYTF
TGTGCCAGCAGTGCATCCGGGACAGCGTATGGCTACACCTTC
>TRBD2|NA|TRBV7-9|TRBJ2-3|18
CASSSKSTGTSDTDTQYF
TGTGCCAGCAGCTCGAAATCTACCGGGACTAGCGACACAGATACGCAGTATTTT
>NA|NA|TRBV4-3|TRBJ1-4|14
CASSPGTLNEKLFF
TGCGCCAGCAGCCCCGGCACTCTTAATGAAAAACTGTTTTTT
>NA|NA|TRBV7-3|TRBJ1-1|17
CASSLTGVPGWNTEAFF
TGTGCCAGCAGCTTAACGGGGGTCCCGGGATGGAACACTGAAGCTTTCTTT
>NA|NA|TRBV11-2|TRBJ2-2|13
CASSQLRAGELFF
TGTGCCAGCAGCCAATTACGGGCCGGGGAGCTGTTTTTT
>NA|NA|TRBV21-1|TRBJ1-4|14
CASIRDSTNEKLFF
TGTGCCAGCATTCGGGACTCAACTAATGAAAAACTGTTTTTT
>TRBD2|NA|TRBV11-2|TRBJ2-7|18
CASSLAYGTSGTKYEQYF
TGTGCCAGCAGCCTCGCGTACGGGACTAGCGGGACGAAGTACGAGCAGTACTTC